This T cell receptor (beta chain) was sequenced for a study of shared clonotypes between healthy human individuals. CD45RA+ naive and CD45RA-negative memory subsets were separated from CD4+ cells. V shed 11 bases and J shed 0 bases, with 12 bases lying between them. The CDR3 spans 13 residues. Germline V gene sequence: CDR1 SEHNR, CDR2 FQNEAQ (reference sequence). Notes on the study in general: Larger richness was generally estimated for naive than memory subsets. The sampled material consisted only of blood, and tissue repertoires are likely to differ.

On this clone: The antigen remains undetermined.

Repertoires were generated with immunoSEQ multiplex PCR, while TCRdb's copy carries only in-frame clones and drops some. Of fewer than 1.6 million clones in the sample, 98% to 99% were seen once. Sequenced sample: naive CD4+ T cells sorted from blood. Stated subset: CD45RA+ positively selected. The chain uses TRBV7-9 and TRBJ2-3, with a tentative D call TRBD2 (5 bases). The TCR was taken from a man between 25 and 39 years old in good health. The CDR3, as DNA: TGTGCCGGTTATGGCGGGAGCACAGATACGCAGTATTTT. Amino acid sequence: CAGYGGSTDTQYF.